The next 5 T cell receptor beta chains were all read from a single sample in a study of T cell repertoires in cytomegalovirus infection. TCRdb used MiXCR to reprocess the reads, holding one entry per CDR3 protein. The sample lists roughly 640,000 distinct CDR3 sequences, 20% to 25% occurring once. The sequenced material came from CD8+ T cells from PBMCs. These receptors were collected from a human donor in good health (CMV status not recorded). Some clones in this sample may be carry-over from other donors' samples.

The V gene is TRBV29-1, the J gene TRBJ2-2; 7 bases are shared with TRBD1. Germline assignment: CDR1 SQVTM and CDR2 ANQGSEA. The V segment lost 6 bases and the J segment 0 bases; nucleotides outside the gene matches: 10. The CDR3 is 16 residues long. The CDR3 DNA sequence: TGCAGCGTGGGATGGACAGGCGTCGCGAACACCGGGGAGCTGTTTTTT. Protein sequence: CSVGWTGVANTGELFF.

This clonotype was found many times. The rearrangement links TRBV7-9 to TRBJ1-1; D is perhaps TRBD1 (5 bases). V gave up 5 bases and J gave up 10 bases, with 20 bases separating them. Germline loops: CDR1 SEHNR, CDR2 FQNEAQ (reference sequence). The CDR3 runs to 14 residues. CDR3 in DNA: TGTGCCAGCAGCCATTCCAGGGCGCCCGTGGTAGCTTTCTTT. It encodes CASSHSRAPVVAFF. Full variable domain (outside the CDR3, taken from reference TRBV7-9 and TRBJ1-1): DTGVSQNPRHKITKRGQNVTFRCDPISEHNRLYWYRQTLGQGPEFLTYFQNEAQLEKSRLLSDRFSAERPKGSFSTLEIQRTEQGDSAMYLCASSHSRAPVVAFFGQGTRLTVV.

The chain combines TRBV10-3 with TRBJ2-5; TRBD1 or TRBD2 may be the D gene (5 bases each). CDR3 length: 13 residues. Deletions cut 10 bases from V and 1 base from J, with 13 bases between. The V gene's germline CDR1 is ENHRY and CDR2 SYGVKD. The CDR3, as DNA: TGTGCCACCCGGGACCCGCTCCAAGAGACCCAGTACTTC. It encodes CATRDPLQETQYF.

This clonotype came up a few times. The J gene is TRBJ2-5, the V gene TRBV28; 10 bases align to TRBD2. Germline V gives CDR1 MDHEN, CDR2 SYDVKM. Germline trimming cut 8 bases from V and 8 bases from J; bases unmatched to any gene: 5. CDR3 length: 12 amino acids. DNA of the CDR3: TGTGCCAGCGAGGAGCGGGGGGGAACCCAGTACTTC. Translating it yields CASEERGGTQYF.

This clonotype appeared many times. V gene TRBV19 combines with J gene TRBJ2-1; unclear D gene. The germline gives CDR1 LNHDA, CDR2 SQIVND (reference sequence). This CDR3 is 15 amino acids long. The V gene lost 5 bases and the J gene lost 2 bases, with 13 bases spanning the gap. The CDR3 region has the DNA TGTGCCAGTAGTGTCGCTCTGAACCCCTACAATGAGCAGTTCTTC. This gives the protein CASSVALNPYNEQFF.